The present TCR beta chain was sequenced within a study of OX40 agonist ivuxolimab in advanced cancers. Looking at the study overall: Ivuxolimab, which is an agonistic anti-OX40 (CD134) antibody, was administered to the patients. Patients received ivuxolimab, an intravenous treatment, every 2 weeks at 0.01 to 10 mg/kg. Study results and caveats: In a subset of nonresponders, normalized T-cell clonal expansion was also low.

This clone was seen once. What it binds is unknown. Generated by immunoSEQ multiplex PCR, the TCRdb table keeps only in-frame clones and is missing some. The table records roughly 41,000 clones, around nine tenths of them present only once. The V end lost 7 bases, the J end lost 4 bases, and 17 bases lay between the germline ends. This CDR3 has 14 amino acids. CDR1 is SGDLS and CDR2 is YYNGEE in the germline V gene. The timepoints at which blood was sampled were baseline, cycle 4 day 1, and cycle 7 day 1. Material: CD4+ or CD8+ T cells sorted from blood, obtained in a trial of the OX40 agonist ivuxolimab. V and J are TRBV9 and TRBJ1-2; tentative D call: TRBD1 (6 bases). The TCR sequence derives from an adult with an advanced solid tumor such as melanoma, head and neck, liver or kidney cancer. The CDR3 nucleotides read TGTGCCAGCTCCACCCACCCGGACAGCTATGGCTACACCTTC. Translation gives CASSTHPDSYGYTF.